Each of the 24 T cell receptor beta chains below was sequenced from the same sample in a study of neurological immune-mediated disorders. Using its own MiXCR run on the 5' RACE reads, TCRdb lists one record per CDR3 protein. Here the sample spans roughly 29,000 distinct CDR3 sequences, roughly a quarter being singletons. The sample consisted of CD4+ T cells from blood. These receptors all stem from a man aged 50 to 60 with HTLV-1-associated myelopathy (HAM/TSP).

This clonotype was found many times. The chain carries TRBV29-1 and TRBJ2-3, with D unclear. V was cut by 7 bases and J by 4 bases, with 9 bases left in between. The CDR3 totals 11 residues. From germline, CDR1 is SQVTM and CDR2 ANQGSEA. The DNA for the CDR3 is TGCAGCGGGAGTTTCGCAGATACGCAGTATTTT. Protein: CSGSFADTQYF.

This clonotype occurred a few times. The chain recombines TRBV20-1 with TRBJ2-7; the D gene is possibly TRBD2 (6 bases). Trimming cost V 6 bases and J 4 bases, with 10 bases left between them. The CDR3 totals 11 residues. Germline V gene lookup returns CDR1 DFQATT and CDR2 SNEGSKA (reference sequence). The CDR3 loop is CSAMDYYEQYF. For the CDR3, the DNA is TGCAGTGCCATGGACTATTACGAGCAGTACTTC.

At least ten counts were recorded for this clonotype. The genes are TRBV29-1 and TRBJ1-2, with a weak D call TRBD1 (5 bases). The CDR3 runs 12 residues. Per the germline V gene, CDR1 is SQVTM and CDR2 is ANQGSEA. V was pared by 3 bases and J by 4 bases, with 9 bases between. The CDR3 is CSVDTGTYGYTF. In DNA, the CDR3 is TGCAGCGTTGATACGGGGACCTATGGCTACACCTTC.

The chain links TRBV3-1 to TRBJ2-1; possible D gene TRBD2, 5 bases. The germline gives CDR1 LGHDT, CDR2 YNNKEL (reference sequence). The CDR3 sequence is 15 residues long. Trimming removed 0 bases from V and 5 bases from J, with 11 bases in between. This chain's CDR3 is CASSQDPRANNEQFF. CDR3 nucleotides: TGTGCCAGCAGCCAAGATCCGCGGGCAAACAATGAGCAGTTCTTC.

This chain joins TRBV7-2 and TRBJ1-2, with D possibly being TRBD1 (5 bases). Germline V gene lookup returns CDR1 SGHTA and CDR2 FQGNSA. The CDR3 consists of 13 residues. V was shortened by 1 base and J by 6 bases, with 9 bases between the two germline ends. The CDR3 DNA is TGTGCCAGCAGCTTAGAGCGGGGGGATGGCTACACCTTC. Residues: CASSLERGDGYTF.

Ten or more counts support this clonotype. This chain uses TRBV7-8 with TRBJ2-3, with 10 bases lining up with TRBD2. Trimming took 9 bases from V and 5 from J; bases not matched to a gene: 8. Germline assignment: CDR1 SGHVS and CDR2 FQNEAQ. The CDR3 covers 14 residues. The DNA for the CDR3 is TGTGCCAGTTCTTCAAGGACTAGCGGAGATACGCAGTATTTT. It is translated as CASSSRTSGDTQYF. The full variable domain, completed using reference TRBV7-8 and TRBJ2-3, is GAGVSQSPRYKVAKRGQDVALRCDPISGHVSLFWYQQALGQGPEFLTYFQNEAQLDKSGLPSDRFFAERPEGSVSTLKIQRTQQEDSAVYLCASSSRTSGDTQYFGPGTRLTVL.

At least ten counts were recorded for this clonotype. V and J are TRBV5-1 and TRBJ2-3; no clear D. V was shortened by 2 bases and J by 3 bases, with 13 bases between the two germline ends. The CDR3 contains 15 residues. Germline CDR1 and CDR2: SGHRS and YFSETQ. The CDR3 reads CASSFRGLGTDTQYF. CDR3 sequence (DNA): TGCGCCAGCAGCTTCCGCGGCCTGGGGACAGATACGCAGTATTTT.

This clonotype was counted at least ten times. This chain joins TRBV29-1 and TRBJ2-5; 7 bases are shared with TRBD1. V shed 6 bases, J shed 1 base, and the junction held 8 bases outside the gene matches. Germline V CDR1 and CDR2: SQVTM, ANQGSEA. This CDR3 comprises 14 residues. The CDR3 sequence: CSVRDRGIQETQYF. CDR3 sequence (DNA): TGCAGCGTCCGGGACAGAGGAATCCAAGAGACCCAGTACTTC. Based on the CDR3 plus reference TRBV29-1 and TRBJ2-5, the full variable domain is SAVISQKPSRDICQRGTSLTIQCQVDSQVTMMFWYRQQPGQSLTLIATANQGSEATYESGFVIDKFPISRPNLTFSTLTVSNMSPEDSSIYLCSVRDRGIQETQYFGPGTRLLVL.

This clonotype was seen at least ten times. V is TRBV20-1 and J is TRBJ1-1; D might be TRBD1 (5 bases). The length of the CDR3 is 14 residues. Between the trimmed V and J ends, which lost 5 bases and 0 bases, there was a span of 13 bases. CDR1 and CDR2 (germline): DFQATT, SNEGSKA (reference sequence). The CDR3 region has the DNA TGCAGTGCTGCCCGGGGCCTGATGAACACTGAAGCTTTCTTT. Protein product: CSAARGLMNTEAFF.

A few counts support this clonotype. The chain recombines TRBV20-1 with TRBJ2-7; TRBD1 matches 9 bases. The CDR3 length is 14 residues. Germline values: CDR1 DFQATT, CDR2 SNEGSKA (reference sequence). V gave up 6 bases and J gave up 5 bases; unmatched junction bases: 11. CDR3 DNA sequence: TGCAGTGCCCACCGTCCGGGACAGGGACACGAGCAGTACTTC. The encoded protein is CSAHRPGQGHEQYF.

The gene calls are TRBV18 and TRBJ1-3, with 9 bases lining up with TRBD1. Trimming took 4 bases from V and 0 from J; bases not matched to a gene: 7. This CDR3 is 17 amino acids long. Germline V gene data show CDR1 as KGHSH and CDR2 as LQKENI. The CDR3 coding sequence is TGTGCCAGCTCACGACCCGGGACAGGGAGCTCTGGAAACACCATATATTTT. Translating gives CASSRPGTGSSGNTIYF.

In this sample, this clonotype turned up many times. The V call is TRBV20-1, the J call TRBJ2-7; a possible D gene is TRBD2 (5 bases). This CDR3 is 16 amino acids long. Per germline, CDR1 DFQATT and CDR2 SNEGSKA (reference sequence). The V gene lost 2 bases and the J gene lost 3 bases, with 20 bases spanning the gap. The CDR3 region is CSARMTGGARVYEQYF. In DNA, the CDR3 is TGCAGTGCTAGAATGACCGGTGGAGCGAGGGTCTACGAGCAGTACTTC.

This clonotype has at least ten counts. J is TRBJ1-5 and V is TRBV7-2, with D possibly being TRBD1 (6 bases). Germline loops: CDR1 SGHTA, CDR2 FQGNSA. V was clipped by 5 bases and J by 5 bases, with 19 bases between them. This CDR3 spans 16 amino acids. Here the CDR3 DNA reads TGTGCCAGCAGCCCCCATCGCCTAGGGGGATATCAGCCCCAGCATTTT. It codes for CASSPHRLGGYQPQHF. Filled out from reference TRBV7-2 and TRBJ1-5, the complete variable domain reads GAGVSQSPSNKVTEKGKDVELRCDPISGHTALYWYRQSLGQGLEFLIYFQGNSAPDKSGLPSDRFSAERTGGSVSTLTIQRTQQEDSAVYLCASSPHRLGGYQPQHFGDGTRLSIL.

This clonotype was recorded once. A read error is possible here, since a much larger clone lies one base away. The chain employs TRBV3-1 and TRBJ2-2; maybe TRBD1 (5 bases). This CDR3 spans 14 amino acids. The germline CDR1 and CDR2 sequences are LGHDT and YNNKEL (reference sequence). V shed 5 bases and J shed 4 bases, with 11 bases lying between them. This CDR3 reads CASSLKGPTGELFF. CDR3 in DNA: TGTGCCAGCAGCTTAAAGGGGCCCACCGGGGAGCTGTTTTTT.

This clonotype was seen repeatedly, ten times or more. The J gene is TRBJ1-4, the V gene TRBV18; TRBD1 aligns across 8 bases. The germline V gene encodes CDR1 KGHSH and CDR2 LQKENI. V was clipped by 0 bases and J by 5 bases; unmatched bases: 8. The CDR3 extends over 17 amino acids. CDR3 nucleotides: TGTGCCAGCTCACCACCGAGACAGGGGATGAAAAATGAAAAACTGTTTTTT. This gives the protein CASSPPRQGMKNEKLFF. Based on the CDR3 plus reference TRBV18 and TRBJ1-4, the full variable domain is NAGVMQNPRHLVRRRGQEARLRCSPMKGHSHVYWYRQLPEEGLKFMVYLQKENIIDESGMPKERFSAEFPKEGPSILRIQQVVRGDSAAYFCASSPPRQGMKNEKLFFGSGTQLSVL.

There are many counts of this clonotype. The chain combines TRBV7-3 with TRBJ2-6; possible D gene TRBD2, 5 bases. This CDR3 comprises 15 residues. Looked up from germline, CDR1 is SGHTA and CDR2 is FQGTGA. With 1 base removed from V and 4 bases from J, the gap between germline ends came to 8 bases. CDR3 bases: TGTGCCAGCAGCTTAAGACTACCAGGGGCCAACGTCCTGACTTTC. Its translation: CASSLRLPGANVLTF.

This clonotype came up many times. The chain couples TRBV15 to TRBJ1-4; D gene unclear. The V end lost 5 bases, the J end lost 11 bases, and 21 bases lay between the germline ends. The CDR3 totals 15 residues. Germline V CDR1 and CDR2: LNHNV, YYDKDF (reference sequence). The CDR3 loop reads CATSLNPILVPKLFF. CDR3 nucleotide sequence: TGTGCCACCAGCCTAAACCCTATACTGGTCCCGAAACTGTTTTTT.

In its sample, this clonotype was seen many times. The rearrangement uses TRBV5-1 and TRBJ1-1; weak D call: TRBD1 (6 bases). Germline-derived CDR1 and CDR2 are SGHRS and YFSETQ. The CDR3 runs to 15 residues. The V gene lost 2 bases and the J gene lost 2 bases, with 13 bases spanning the gap. CDR3 in DNA: TGCGCCAGCAGCTTAGAAACGGGGGCCAACACTGAAGCTTTCTTT. Its protein product is CASSLETGANTEAFF.

In its sample, this clonotype was seen many times. V usage is TRBV20-1 and J usage is TRBJ2-1; D is unresolved. Deletions cut 4 bases from V and 10 bases from J, with 20 bases between. The CDR3 is made up of 14 amino acids. The germline CDR1 and CDR2 sequences are DFQATT and SNEGSKA (reference sequence). The DNA of the CDR3 is TGCAGTGCTAATTCCCGGGCCCAACTACGCGAGCAGTTCTTC. Encoded protein: CSANSRAQLREQFF.

Many counts were recorded for this clonotype. The chain carries TRBV2 and TRBJ2-7; no clear D. V gave up 8 bases and J gave up 1 base, with 12 bases separating them. The CDR3 has 13 amino acids. Per the germline V gene, CDR1 is SNHLY and CDR2 is FYNNEI. The CDR3 protein is CASGWSGSYEQYF. Written as DNA, the CDR3 is TGTGCCAGCGGGTGGTCTGGGTCCTACGAGCAGTACTTC.

There are many counts of this clonotype. The V call is TRBV4-1, the J call TRBJ2-6; tentatively, D is TRBD1 or TRBD2 (5 bases each). Germline lookup yields CDR1 MGHRA and CDR2 YSYEKL. V was shortened by 5 bases and J by 4 bases, with 24 bases between the two germline ends. The CDR3 length is 19 residues. The chain's CDR3 is CASSLGPRPQRGGANVLTF. The CDR3 coding sequence is TGCGCCAGCAGCTTGGGGCCCAGACCCCAACGGGGAGGGGCCAACGTCCTGACTTTC.

This clonotype was picked up many times. This chain joins TRBV12-3 or TRBV12-4 and TRBJ1-1; possibly TRBD1 for D (6 bases). CDR3 length: 16 residues. V shed 7 bases and J shed 4 bases, with 22 bases lying between them. The CDR3 protein is CASKYSNAGVRTEAFF. The CDR3, as DNA: TGTGCCAGCAAATACTCCAATGCAGGGGTGCGCACTGAAGCTTTCTTT.

The chain is built from TRBV15 and TRBJ1-2; a possible D gene is TRBD1 (6 bases). Germline CDR1 LNHNV, CDR2 YYDKDF (reference sequence). The CDR3 contains 15 residues. V was pared by 3 bases and J by 3 bases, with 14 bases between. The CDR3 nucleotides are TGTGCCACCAGCAGGGATGGGGGGCGAGACTATGGCTACACCTTC. This encodes CATSRDGGRDYGYTF.

The table lists this clonotype with many counts. The chain employs TRBV20-1 and TRBJ2-3; 9 positions match TRBD2. Germline-derived CDR1 and CDR2 are DFQATT and SNEGSKA (reference sequence). This CDR3 region has 16 residues. V was clipped by 5 bases and J by 3 bases; unmatched bases: 12. The DNA for the CDR3 is TGCAGTGCTCCAATCGGACTAGCGCATGGAACAGATACGCAGTATTTT. Its protein product is CSAPIGLAHGTDTQYF.